The 12 T cell receptor beta chains reported below all come from one sample, sequenced in a study of metastatic and nonmetastatic thyroid tumors. No patient received treatment before thyroid surgery. TCRdb redid the clone calls on the PCR reads using MiXCR. The table lists some 15,000 clones, 33% of them singletons. The source material was tumor tissue. The receptor set was obtained from a male donor with papillary thyroid cancer or a benign thyroid nodule (not recorded which). Some clones in this sample may be carry-over from other donors' samples.

The chain carries TRBV6-1 and TRBJ2-7; D gene uncertain. The CDR3 has 15 amino acids. Trimming removed 0 bases from V and 5 bases from J, with 14 bases in between. The germline CDR1 and CDR2 sequences are MNHNS and SASEGT. CDR3 bases: TGTGCCAGCAGTGAAGCGCATAATTCCCCTGACGAGCAGTACTTC. Its translation: CASSEAHNSPDEQYF.

This clone was detected only a few times. The genes are TRBV6-1 and TRBJ2-5; 12 bases align to TRBD2. After removal of 8 bases from V and 5 bases from J, the junction contained 15 bases not matched to a gene. The CDR3 totals 17 residues. Germline CDR1 MNHNS, CDR2 SASEGT. The CDR3 reads CASRRLAGVSRIETQYF. The CDR3 DNA reads as TGTGCCAGCCGGAGACTAGCGGGAGTGAGTAGGATTGAGACCCAGTACTTC.

In this sample, this clone turned up many times. The gene calls are TRBV27 and TRBJ2-7; 8 positions match TRBD2. Germline assignment: CDR1 MNHEY and CDR2 SMNVEV (reference sequence). The CDR3 is 14 residues long. The J segment lost 3 bases and the V segment lost 8 bases, leaving 9 bases of the junction unmatched. CDR3 residues: CASRRGGGFYEQYF. The CDR3 DNA is TGTGCCAGCCGTCGGGGGGGAGGGTTCTACGAGCAGTACTTC.

This sequence joins TRBV5-4 and TRBJ1-1, with D possibly TRBD1 on 6 matching bases. Germline CDR1 is SGHNT and CDR2 is YYREEE (reference sequence). The CDR3 runs 15 residues. Trimming removed 3 bases from V and 0 bases from J, with 12 bases in between. The CDR3 DNA reads TGTGCCAGCAGCTATTCACAGGGAATGAACACTGAAGCTTTCTTT. Protein product: CASSYSQGMNTEAFF.

This clone has ten or more counts. V gene TRBV20-1 combines with J gene TRBJ2-1, with 11 bases identical to TRBD2. The germline CDR1 and CDR2 sequences are DFQATT and SNEGSKA (reference sequence). The CDR3 sequence is 14 residues long. V lost 0 bases, J lost 10 bases, and 5 bases stayed unmatched. CDR3 nucleotide sequence: TGCAGTGCTAGAGAAACTATAGCGGGAGGGGAGCAGTTCTTC. Its translation is CSARETIAGGEQFF.

The chain is built from TRBV28 and TRBJ2-1; possibly TRBD1 for D (6 bases). Germline V gene lookup returns CDR1 MDHEN and CDR2 SYDVKM. V shed 4 bases and J shed 0 bases, with 16 bases lying between them. This CDR3 spans 17 amino acids. The CDR3 DNA is TGTGCCAGCAGTTCCAACAGGGTCCTCAGCTCCTACAATGAGCAGTTCTTC. Translation: CASSSNRVLSSYNEQFF.

Turning to this clone: An end of the junction differs from the germline gene, which may be a read error. The chain links TRBV20-1 to TRBJ2-7; tentatively, D is TRBD1 or TRBD2 (5 bases each). Germline lookup yields CDR1 DFQATT and CDR2 SNEGSKA (reference sequence). The CDR3 length is 14 residues. The CDR3, as DNA: TGCAGTGCCGGACGGGCCGAGGGGTCCTCCGAGCAGTACTTC. It yields the protein CSAGRAEGSSEQYF.

The CDR3 here is CASSHGTVYEQYF. CDR3 sequence (DNA): TGTGCCAGCAGTCACGGGACAGTCTACGAGCAGTACTTC. This chain connects TRBV6-2 or TRBV6-3 to TRBJ2-7; 7 nucleotides line up with TRBD1. The CDR3 consists of 13 residues. Unmatched junction bases numbered 4, after V lost 5 bases and J lost 3 bases. Germline assignment: CDR1 MNHEY and CDR2 SVGEGT.

This clone has only a few counts. This chain uses TRBV24-1 with TRBJ2-7; D gene ambiguous. Trimming took 4 bases from V and 0 from J, leaving 6 bases between them. This CDR3 comprises 13 residues. The germline V gene encodes CDR1 KGHDR and CDR2 SFDVKD. DNA of the CDR3: TGTGCCACCAGTGAACCTAGCTCCTACGAGCAGTACTTC. This translates into CATSEPSSYEQYF.

This rearrangement joins TRBV30 to TRBJ1-2; D possibly corresponds to TRBD1 (5 bases). Trimming took off 3 bases at V and 6 bases at J, with 14 bases between the two ends. The V gene's germline CDR1 is GTSNPN and CDR2 SVGIG (reference sequence). This CDR3 is 13 amino acids long. The CDR3 loop reads CAWSWVGVDGYTF. CDR3 coding DNA: TGTGCCTGGAGCTGGGTAGGGGTGGATGGCTACACCTTC.

The chain links TRBV30 to TRBJ1-2; D may be TRBD1 (6 bases). The germline V and J ends were trimmed by 1 base and 4 bases, with 7 bases remaining between them. The CDR3 is 12 amino acids. Germline CDR1 and CDR2: GTSNPN and SVGIG (reference sequence). The CDR3 DNA is TGTGCCTGGAGTGCAGGGGCCTATGGCTACACCTTC. It encodes CAWSAGAYGYTF.

This clone has ten or more counts. This chain joins TRBV6-1 and TRBJ2-1; D is unresolved. The CDR3 length is 11 residues. Germline CDR1 MNHNS, CDR2 SASEGT. Between the trimmed V and J ends, which lost 4 bases and 4 bases, there was a span of 2 bases. Here the CDR3 DNA reads TGTGCCAGCAGTGTGTACAATGAGCAGTTCTTC. The encoded protein is CASSVYNEQFF.